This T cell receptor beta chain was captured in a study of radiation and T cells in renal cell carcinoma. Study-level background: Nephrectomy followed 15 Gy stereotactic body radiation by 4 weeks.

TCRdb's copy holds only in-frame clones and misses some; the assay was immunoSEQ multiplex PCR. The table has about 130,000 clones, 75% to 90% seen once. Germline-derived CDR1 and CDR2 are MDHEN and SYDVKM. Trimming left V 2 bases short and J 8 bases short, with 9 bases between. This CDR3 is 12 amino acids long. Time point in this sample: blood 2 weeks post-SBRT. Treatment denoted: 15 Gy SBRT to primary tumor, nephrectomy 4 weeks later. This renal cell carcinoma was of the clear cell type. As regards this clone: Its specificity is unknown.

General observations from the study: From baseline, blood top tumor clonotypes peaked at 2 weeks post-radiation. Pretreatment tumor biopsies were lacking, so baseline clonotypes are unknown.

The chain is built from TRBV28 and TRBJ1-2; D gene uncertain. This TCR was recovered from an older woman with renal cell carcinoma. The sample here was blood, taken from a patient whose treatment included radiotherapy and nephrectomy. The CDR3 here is CASSLRVGGYTF. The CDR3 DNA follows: TGTGCCAGCAGTTTAAGGGTCGGGGGCTACACCTTC.